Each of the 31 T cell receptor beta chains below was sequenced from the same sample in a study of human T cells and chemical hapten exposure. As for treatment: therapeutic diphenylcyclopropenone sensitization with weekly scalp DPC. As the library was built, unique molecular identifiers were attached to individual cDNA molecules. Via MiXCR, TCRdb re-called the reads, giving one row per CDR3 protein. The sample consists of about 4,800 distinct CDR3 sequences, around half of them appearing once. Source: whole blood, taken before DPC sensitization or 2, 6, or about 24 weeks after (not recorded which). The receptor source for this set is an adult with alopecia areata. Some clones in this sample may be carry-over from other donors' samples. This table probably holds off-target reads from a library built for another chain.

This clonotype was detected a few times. The CDR3 sequence is CASSSLDREQFF. The CDR3 nucleotides are TGTGCCAGCAGCTCCCTAGACAGGGAGCAGTTCTTC. The chain employs TRBV11-2 and TRBJ2-1; perhaps TRBD1 as D (6 bases). V lost 4 bases, J lost 10 bases, and 11 bases lay in between. Germline CDR1 is SGHAT and CDR2 is FQNNGV. This CDR3 is built from 12 residues.

CDR3 residues: CASSLDPAGGFNEQFF. CDR3 DNA sequence: TGTGCCAGCAGCTTAGACCCAGCGGGAGGGTTTAATGAGCAGTTCTTC. The V call is TRBV7-2, the J call TRBJ2-1; 10 nucleotides match TRBD2. This CDR3 contains 16 residues. The V gene end was trimmed by 1 base and the J gene end by 7 bases; junction bases not matched to a gene: 7. CDR1 is SGHTA and CDR2 is FQGNSA in the germline V gene. The full variable domain, completed using reference TRBV7-2 and TRBJ2-1, is GAGVSQSPSNKVTEKGKDVELRCDPISGHTALYWYRQSLGQGLEFLIYFQGNSAPDKSGLPSDRFSAERTGGSVSTLTIQRTQQEDSAVYLCASSLDPAGGFNEQFFGPGTRLTVL.

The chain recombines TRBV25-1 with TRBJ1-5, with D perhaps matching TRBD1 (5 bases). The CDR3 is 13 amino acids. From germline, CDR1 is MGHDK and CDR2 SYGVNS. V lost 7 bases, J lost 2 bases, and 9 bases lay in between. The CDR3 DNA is TGTGCCAGCAAGGGACTGGGCAATCAGCCCCAGCATTTT. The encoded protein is CASKGLGNQPQHF.

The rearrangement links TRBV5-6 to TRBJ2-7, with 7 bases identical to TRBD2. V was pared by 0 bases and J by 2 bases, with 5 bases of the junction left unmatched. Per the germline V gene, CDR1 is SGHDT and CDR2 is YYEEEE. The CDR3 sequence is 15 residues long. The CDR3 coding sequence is TGTGCCAGCAGCTTGGGGCTAGCGGAGGCCTACGAGCAGTACTTC. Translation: CASSLGLAEAYEQYF.

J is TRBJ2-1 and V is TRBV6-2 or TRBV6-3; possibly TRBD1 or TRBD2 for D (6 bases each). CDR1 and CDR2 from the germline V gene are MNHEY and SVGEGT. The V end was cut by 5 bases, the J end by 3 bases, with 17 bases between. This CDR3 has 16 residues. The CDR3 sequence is CASSTPAAGHYNEQFF. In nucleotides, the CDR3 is TGTGCCAGCAGTACCCCCGCCGCGGGACACTACAATGAGCAGTTCTTC.

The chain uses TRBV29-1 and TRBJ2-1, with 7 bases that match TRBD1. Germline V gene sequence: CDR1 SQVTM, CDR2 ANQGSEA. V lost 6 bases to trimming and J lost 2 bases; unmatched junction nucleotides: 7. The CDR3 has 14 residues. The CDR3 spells CSVRTGSTYNEQFF. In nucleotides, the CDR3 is TGCAGCGTGAGGACAGGCTCTACCTACAATGAGCAGTTCTTC.

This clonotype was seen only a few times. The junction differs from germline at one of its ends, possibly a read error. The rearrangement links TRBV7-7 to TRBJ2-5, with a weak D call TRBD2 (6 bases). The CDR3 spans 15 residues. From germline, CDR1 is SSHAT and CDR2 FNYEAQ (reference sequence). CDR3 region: CASSRTEGMLETQYF. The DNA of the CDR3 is TGTGCTAGCAGCCGGACGGAGGGAATGTTAGAGACCCAGTACTTC.

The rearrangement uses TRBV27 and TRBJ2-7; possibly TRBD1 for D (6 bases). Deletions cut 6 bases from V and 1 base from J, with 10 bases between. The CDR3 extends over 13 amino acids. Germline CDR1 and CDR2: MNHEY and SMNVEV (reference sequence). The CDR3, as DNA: TGTGCCAGCAGGTACAGGGATTCCTACGAGCAGTACTTC. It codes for CASRYRDSYEQYF.

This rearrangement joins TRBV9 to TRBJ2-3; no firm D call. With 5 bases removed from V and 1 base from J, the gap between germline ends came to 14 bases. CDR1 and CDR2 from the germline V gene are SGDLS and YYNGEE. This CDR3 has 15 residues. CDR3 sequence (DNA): TGTGCCAGCAGGCAGCTTAGTTTGGGCACAGATACGCAGTATTTT. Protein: CASRQLSLGTDTQYF.

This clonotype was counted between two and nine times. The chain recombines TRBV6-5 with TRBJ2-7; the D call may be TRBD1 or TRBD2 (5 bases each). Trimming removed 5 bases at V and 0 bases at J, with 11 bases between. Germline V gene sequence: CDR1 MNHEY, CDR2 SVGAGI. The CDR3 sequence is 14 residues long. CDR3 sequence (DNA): TGTGCCAGCAGTCCCTCGGGGCTCTCCTACGAGCAGTACTTC. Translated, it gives CASSPSGLSYEQYF.

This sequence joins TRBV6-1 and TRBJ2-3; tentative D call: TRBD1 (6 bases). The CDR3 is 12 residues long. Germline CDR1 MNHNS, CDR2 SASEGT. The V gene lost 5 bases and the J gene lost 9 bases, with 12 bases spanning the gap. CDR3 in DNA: TGTGCCAGCAGTACGTACAGGGAAACGCAGTATTTT. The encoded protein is CASSTYRETQYF.

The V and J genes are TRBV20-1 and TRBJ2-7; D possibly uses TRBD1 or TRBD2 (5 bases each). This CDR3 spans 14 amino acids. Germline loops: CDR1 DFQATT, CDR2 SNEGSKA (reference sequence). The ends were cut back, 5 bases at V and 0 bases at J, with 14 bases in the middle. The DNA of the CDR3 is TGCAGTGCTCACCCCGGGACCTACTCCTACGAGCAGTACTTC. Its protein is CSAHPGTYSYEQYF.

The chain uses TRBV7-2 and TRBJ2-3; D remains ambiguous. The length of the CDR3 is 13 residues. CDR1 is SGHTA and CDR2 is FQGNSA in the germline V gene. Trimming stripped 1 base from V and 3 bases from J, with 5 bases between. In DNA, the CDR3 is TGTGCCAGCAGCTTAGGACCGACAGATACGCAGTATTTT. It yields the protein CASSLGPTDTQYF.

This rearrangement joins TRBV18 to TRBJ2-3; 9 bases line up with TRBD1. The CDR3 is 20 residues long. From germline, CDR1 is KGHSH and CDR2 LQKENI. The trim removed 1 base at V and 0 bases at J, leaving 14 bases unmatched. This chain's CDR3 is CASSPLAVPGQGGSTDTQYF. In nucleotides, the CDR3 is TGTGCCAGCTCACCACTTGCGGTCCCGGGACAGGGCGGAAGCACAGATACGCAGTATTTT.

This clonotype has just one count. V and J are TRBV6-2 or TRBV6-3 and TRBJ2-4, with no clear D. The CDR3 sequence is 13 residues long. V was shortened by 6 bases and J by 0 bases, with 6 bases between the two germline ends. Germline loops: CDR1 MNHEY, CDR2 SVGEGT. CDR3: CASSHRAKNIQYF. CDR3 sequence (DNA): TGTGCCAGCAGCCATAGAGCCAAAAACATTCAGTACTTC.

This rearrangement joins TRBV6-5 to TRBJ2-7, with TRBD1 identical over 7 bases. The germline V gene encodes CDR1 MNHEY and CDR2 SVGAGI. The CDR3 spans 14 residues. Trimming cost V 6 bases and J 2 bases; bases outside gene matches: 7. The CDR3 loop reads CASSHDRVTYEQYF. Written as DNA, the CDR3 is TGTGCCAGCAGCCACGACAGGGTGACCTACGAGCAGTACTTC.

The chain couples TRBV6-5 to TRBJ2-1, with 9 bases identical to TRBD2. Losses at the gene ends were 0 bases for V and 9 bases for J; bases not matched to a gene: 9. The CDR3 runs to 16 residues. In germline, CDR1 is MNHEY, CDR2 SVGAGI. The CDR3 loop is CASSYSRVAGVFEQFF. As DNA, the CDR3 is TGTGCCAGCAGTTACTCGAGGGTAGCGGGAGTTTTTGAGCAGTTCTTC.

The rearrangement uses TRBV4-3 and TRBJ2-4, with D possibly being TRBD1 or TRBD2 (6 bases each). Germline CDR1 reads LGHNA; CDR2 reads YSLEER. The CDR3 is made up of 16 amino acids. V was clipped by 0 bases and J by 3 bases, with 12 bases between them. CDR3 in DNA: TGCGCCAGCAGCCAAGATTCGGGGGCGGACAAAAACATTCAGTACTTC. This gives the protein CASSQDSGADKNIQYF.

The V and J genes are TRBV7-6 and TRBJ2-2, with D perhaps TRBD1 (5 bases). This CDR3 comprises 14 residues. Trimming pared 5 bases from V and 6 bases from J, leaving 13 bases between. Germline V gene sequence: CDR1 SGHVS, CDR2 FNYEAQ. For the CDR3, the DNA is TGTGCCAGCAGCCTGGGTAGGGGTGCCGGGGAGCTGTTTTTT. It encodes CASSLGRGAGELFF.

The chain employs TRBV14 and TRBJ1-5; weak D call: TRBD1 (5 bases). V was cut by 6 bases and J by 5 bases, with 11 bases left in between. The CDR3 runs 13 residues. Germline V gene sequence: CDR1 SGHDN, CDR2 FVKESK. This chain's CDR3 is CASSGTSDQPQHF. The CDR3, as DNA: TGTGCCAGCAGTGGGACGAGCGATCAGCCCCAGCATTTT.

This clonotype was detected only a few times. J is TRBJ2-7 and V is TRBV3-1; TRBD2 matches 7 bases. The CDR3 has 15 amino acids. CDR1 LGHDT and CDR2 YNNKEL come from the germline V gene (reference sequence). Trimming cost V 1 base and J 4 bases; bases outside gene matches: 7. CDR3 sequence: CASSQGASGIYEQYF. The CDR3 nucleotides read TGTGCCAGCAGCCAAGGGGCTAGCGGAATATACGAGCAGTACTTC.

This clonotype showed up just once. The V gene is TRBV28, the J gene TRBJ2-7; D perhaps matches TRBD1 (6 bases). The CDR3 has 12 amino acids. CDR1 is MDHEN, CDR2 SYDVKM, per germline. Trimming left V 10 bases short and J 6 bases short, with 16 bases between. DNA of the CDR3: TGTGCCACCACCCGACAGGTCGGCGAGCAGTACTTC. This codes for CATTRQVGEQYF. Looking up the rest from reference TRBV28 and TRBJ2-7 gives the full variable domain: DVKVTQSSRYLVKRTGEKVFLECVQDMDHENMFWYRQDPGLGLRLIYFSYDVKMKEKGDIPEGYSVSREKKERFSLILESASTNQTSMYLCATTRQVGEQYFGPGTRLTVT.

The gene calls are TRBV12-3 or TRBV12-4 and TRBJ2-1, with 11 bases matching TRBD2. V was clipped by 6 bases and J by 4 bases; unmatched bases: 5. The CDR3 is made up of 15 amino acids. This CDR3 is CASRELAGAYNEQFF. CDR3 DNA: TGTGCCAGCAGGGAACTAGCGGGAGCTTACAATGAGCAGTTCTTC.

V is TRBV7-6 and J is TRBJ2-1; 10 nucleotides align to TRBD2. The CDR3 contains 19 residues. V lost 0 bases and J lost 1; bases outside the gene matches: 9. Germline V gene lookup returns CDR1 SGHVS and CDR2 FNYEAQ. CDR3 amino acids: CASSLAGSGRALSYNEQFF. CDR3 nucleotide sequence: TGTGCCAGCAGCTTAGCGGGGAGCGGGAGGGCCTTATCCTACAATGAGCAGTTCTTC. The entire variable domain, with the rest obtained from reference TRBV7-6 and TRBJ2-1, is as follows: GAGVSQSPRYKVTKRGQDVALRCDPISGHVSLYWYRQALGQGPEFLTYFNYEAQQDKSGLPNDRFSAERPEGSISTLTIQRTEQRDSAMYRCASSLAGSGRALSYNEQFFGPGTRLTVL.

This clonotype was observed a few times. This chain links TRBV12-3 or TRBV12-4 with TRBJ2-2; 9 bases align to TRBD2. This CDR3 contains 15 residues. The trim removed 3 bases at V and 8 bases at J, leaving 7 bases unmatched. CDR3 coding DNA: TGTGCCAGCAGTTTGCGCGGGAGGGCCGGAGGGGAGCTGTTTTTT. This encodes CASSLRGRAGGELFF.

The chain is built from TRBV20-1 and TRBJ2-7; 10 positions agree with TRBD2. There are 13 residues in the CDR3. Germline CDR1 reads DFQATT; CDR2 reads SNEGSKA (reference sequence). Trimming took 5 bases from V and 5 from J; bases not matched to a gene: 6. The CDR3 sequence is CSAWLAGENEQYF. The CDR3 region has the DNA TGCAGTGCTTGGCTAGCGGGAGAAAACGAGCAGTACTTC.

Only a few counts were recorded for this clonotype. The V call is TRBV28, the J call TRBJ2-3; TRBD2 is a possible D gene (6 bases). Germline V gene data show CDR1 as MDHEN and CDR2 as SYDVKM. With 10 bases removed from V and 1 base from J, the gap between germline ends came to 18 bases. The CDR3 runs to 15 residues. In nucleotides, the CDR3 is TGTGCCACCTCGGTTGGAGGGCCGGGCACAGATACGCAGTATTTT. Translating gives CATSVGGPGTDTQYF.

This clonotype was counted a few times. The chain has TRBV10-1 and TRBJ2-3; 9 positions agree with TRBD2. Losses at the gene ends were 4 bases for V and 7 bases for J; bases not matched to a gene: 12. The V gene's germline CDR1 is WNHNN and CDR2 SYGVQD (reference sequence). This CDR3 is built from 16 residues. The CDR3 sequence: CASSGHSGGLGYTQYF. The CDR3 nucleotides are TGCGCCAGCAGTGGACATAGCGGGGGCTTGGGATATACGCAGTATTTT.

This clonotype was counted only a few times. As DNA, the CDR3 is TGTGCCAGCACCCCGGGGACAGGCTCTGGGGCCAACGTCCTGACTTTC. Amino acids: CASTPGTGSGANVLTF. The chain is built from TRBV2 and TRBJ2-6; TRBD1 agrees at 8 bases. Germline CDR1 and CDR2: SNHLY and FYNNEI. The V segment lost 7 bases and the J segment 0 bases; nucleotides outside the gene matches: 5. The CDR3 has 16 amino acids. The whole variable domain, remainder taken from reference TRBV2 and TRBJ2-6, is EPEVTQTPSHQVTQMGQEVILRCVPISNHLYFYWYRQILGQKVEFLVSFYNNEISEKSEIFDDQFSVERPDGSNFTLKIRSTKLEDSAMYFCASTPGTGSGANVLTFGAGSRLTVL.

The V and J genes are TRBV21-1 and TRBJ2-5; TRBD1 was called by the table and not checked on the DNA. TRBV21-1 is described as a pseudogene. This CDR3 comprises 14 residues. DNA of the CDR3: TGTGCCAGCAGCCCCCTGAGCACGGAAGAGACCCAGTACTTC. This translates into CASSPLSTEETQYF.

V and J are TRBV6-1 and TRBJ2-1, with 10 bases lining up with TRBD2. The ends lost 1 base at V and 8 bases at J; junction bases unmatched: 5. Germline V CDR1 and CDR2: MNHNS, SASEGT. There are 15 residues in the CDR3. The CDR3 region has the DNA TGTGCCAGCAGTGAAGGGGGACTAGCGATTGATGAGCAGTTCTTC. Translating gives CASSEGGLAIDEQFF.